Listed below are T cell receptor beta chains from one sample, sequenced in a study of T cell repertoires in cytomegalovirus infection. TCRdb itself ran the reads through MiXCR, one entry per CDR3 protein. The table includes 200,000 to 300,000 distinct CDR3 sequences, roughly 10% detected once. Sequencing was carried out using PBMCs. These receptors all stem from a human donor in good health (CMV status not recorded). Some clones in this sample may be carry-over from other donors' samples. Both conserved end residues are part of each CDR3. A D gene is named only where the DNA matches it firmly. The size of a clone is reported for some rows only, either as once, few or many, or as a class for expanded clones.

v_gene	j_gene	abundance	d_gene	CDR3aa	CDR3nt
TRBV24-1	TRBJ2-1	many	TRBD1	CATSRQGSDNEQFF	TGTGCCACCAGTAGACAGGGAAGCGACAATGAGCAGTTCTTC
TRBV27	TRBJ2-2	many	TRBD2	CASSLKGEAGGPTGELFF	TGTGCCAGCAGTTTAAAAGGCGAGGCGGGGGGGCCCACCGGGGAGCTGTTTTTT
TRBV27	TRBJ2-1	.	TRBD2	CASNLAGGWGNEQFF	TGTGCCAGCAATTTAGCGGGGGGCTGGGGGAATGAGCAGTTCTTC
TRBV6-2/TRBV6-3	TRBJ1-2	many	.	CASSYSRAGSRLNYGYTF	TGTGCCAGCAGTTACTCGCGAGCAGGGAGCCGATTAAACTATGGCTACACCTTC
TRBV27	TRBJ1-4	many	.	CASSLIWTSNEELFF	TGTGCCAGCAGTTTAATTTGGACTTCCAATGAGGAACTGTTTTTT
TRBV7-9	TRBJ2-3	.	TRBD2	CASSLGASGSRTDTQYF	TGTGCCAGCAGCTTAGGAGCCAGCGGGAGTAGGACAGATACGCAGTATTTT
TRBV4-1	TRBJ1-1	few	TRBD1	CASSQEWQGAWNTEAFF	TGCGCCAGCAGCCAAGAATGGCAGGGGGCCTGGAACACTGAAGCTTTCTTT
TRBV6-2/TRBV6-3	TRBJ1-5	many	TRBD1	CASTRTGASNQPQHF	TGTGCCAGCACCCGGACAGGGGCTAGCAATCAGCCCCAGCATTTT
TRBV7-9	TRBJ1-5	few	TRBD1	CASSYLGQGTNQPQHF	TGTGCCAGCAGCTATTTAGGACAGGGTACCAATCAGCCCCAGCATTTT
TRBV20-1	TRBJ1-2	.	.	CSARDNRHPYGYTF	TGCAGTGCTAGAGATAATCGGCACCCCTATGGCTACACCTTC
TRBV5-4	TRBJ2-3	few	.	CASTGGGTDTQYF	TGTGCCAGTACAGGGGGAGGGACAGATACGCAGTATTTT
TRBV28	TRBJ2-2	.	.	CASSPRTGELFF	TGTGCCAGCAGTCCCCGCACCGGGGAGCTGTTTTTT
TRBV28	TRBJ1-1	.	TRBD1	CASYQGGWRNTEAFF	TGTGCCAGCTACCAAGGGGGCTGGCGGAACACTGAAGCTTTCTTT
TRBV6-2/TRBV6-3	TRBJ2-2	few	.	CASRNSGRNTGELFF	TGTGCCAGCAGGAATAGCGGAAGGAACACCGGGGAGCTGTTTTTT
TRBV20-1	TRBJ1-2	many	.	CSARTTNYGYTF	TGCAGTGCCCGGACAACTAACTATGGCTACACCTTC
TRBV6-6	TRBJ1-4	few	TRBD1	CASSFGQGREKLFF	TGTGCCAGCAGTTTCGGACAGGGAAGGGAAAAACTGTTTTTT
TRBV20-1	TRBJ1-4	few	.	CSARDRARTFGTNEKLFF	TGCAGTGCTAGAGATAGGGCCCGGACCTTCGGCACTAATGAAAAACTGTTTTTT
TRBV3-1	TRBJ1-4	.	.	CASSQLTGYAELFF	TGTGCCAGCAGCCAACTGACGGGATACGCGGAACTGTTTTTT
TRBV24-1	TRBJ2-1	many	TRBD2	CATSDPSGSSYNEQFF	TGTGCCACCAGTGATCCTAGCGGAAGCTCCTACAATGAGCAGTTCTTC
TRBV6-2/TRBV6-3	TRBJ1-1	many	TRBD1	CASRLRQGVTEAFF	TGTGCCAGCAGACTCCGACAGGGGGTCACTGAAGCTTTCTTT
TRBV6-2/TRBV6-3	TRBJ2-6	.	.	CASSWTTGANVLTF	TGTGCCAGCAGCTGGACTACTGGGGCCAACGTCCTGACTTTC
TRBV5-1	TRBJ2-1	many	TRBD2	CASSPGLAGGADEQFF	TGCGCCAGCAGCCCGGGACTAGCGGGAGGGGCAGATGAGCAGTTCTTC
TRBV7-2	TRBJ1-5	many	TRBD1	CASRPGGFSNQPQHF	TGTGCCAGCAGACCAGGGGGTTTTAGCAATCAGCCCCAGCATTTT
TRBV7-8	TRBJ1-5	many	.	CASSLGRGNQPQHF	TGTGCCAGCAGTCTCGGACGAGGAAACCAGCCCCAGCATTTT
TRBV7-2	TRBJ2-6	many	.	CASSLVAGAGANVLTF	TGTGCCAGCAGCTTAGTGGCCGGAGCTGGGGCCAACGTCCTGACTTTC
TRBV7-2	TRBJ2-1	many	TRBD2	CASRASGRAGNEQFF	TGTGCCAGCAGGGCCAGCGGGAGGGCCGGAAATGAGCAGTTCTTC
TRBV5-6	TRBJ2-1	.	TRBD1	CASSWSGTGLNEQFF	TGTGCCAGCAGCTGGAGCGGGACAGGGTTGAATGAGCAGTTCTTC
TRBV6-1	TRBJ2-1	many	.	CASRDYSYNEQFF	TGTGCCAGCAGAGACTATTCCTACAATGAGCAGTTCTTC
TRBV12-3/TRBV12-4	TRBJ1-1	few	.	CASSSKPGTEAFF	TGTGCCAGCAGCTCTAAGCCGGGAACTGAAGCTTTCTTT
TRBV2	TRBJ1-5	few	.	CASSGLAGGRSNQPQHF	TGTGCCAGCAGTGGACTAGCTGGGGGAAGATCCAATCAGCCCCAGCATTTT
TRBV29-1	TRBJ1-2	.	.	CSVEERSYGYTF	TGCAGCGTCGAGGAGCGGTCCTATGGCTACACCTTC
TRBV12-3/TRBV12-4	TRBJ2-3	.	TRBD2	CASSPAGGFSTDTQYF	TGTGCCAGCAGTCCAGCGGGAGGTTTTAGCACAGATACGCAGTATTTT
TRBV19	TRBJ1-3	few	.	CATRDQARYTIYF	TGTGCCACCCGCGACCAGGCGAGGTACACCATATATTTT
TRBV25-1	TRBJ2-1	medium-sized	.	CASSLSGPNEQFF	TGTGCCAGCAGTCTCTCAGGGCCGAATGAGCAGTTCTTC
TRBV10-3	TRBJ1-1	many	.	CAISEMGFGRVDTEAFF	TGTGCCATCAGTGAAATGGGGTTCGGCAGGGTGGACACTGAAGCTTTCTTT
TRBV5-1	TRBJ2-1	few	.	CASSATSGTEQFF	TGCGCCAGCAGCGCAACCTCAGGGACTGAGCAGTTCTTC
TRBV7-9	TRBJ1-2	few	.	CASSFGAGPGTMNYGYTF	TGTGCCAGCAGCTTTGGGGCAGGGCCTGGCACTATGAACTATGGCTACACCTTC
TRBV6-1	TRBJ2-7	many	.	CASRQGEQYF	TGTGCCAGCAGGCAGGGAGAGCAGTACTTC
TRBV19	TRBJ2-6	many	.	CASGVAGSGANVLTF	TGTGCCAGTGGTGTGGCGGGTTCTGGGGCCAACGTCCTGACTTTC
TRBV12-5	TRBJ2-1	few	TRBD2	CASGLALSGSNEQFF	TGTGCTAGTGGTTTGGCCCTTAGCGGGAGCAATGAGCAGTTCTTC
TRBV7-2	TRBJ1-2	many	.	CASETGMGYGYTF	TGTGCCAGTGAAACAGGGATGGGCTATGGCTACACCTTC
TRBV6-2/TRBV6-3	TRBJ2-7	many	.	CASRLQGYEQYF	TGTGCCAGCAGGCTACAGGGCTACGAGCAGTACTTC
TRBV7-9	TRBJ1-5	many	.	CASSNSGRVNQPQHF	TGTGCCAGCAGTAATTCAGGGAGGGTGAATCAGCCCCAGCATTTT
TRBV12-3/TRBV12-4	TRBJ2-5	few	TRBD1	CASSPLGTGARDQYF	TGTGCCAGCAGTCCCCTCGGGACAGGAGCCCGGGACCAGTACTTC
TRBV7-2	TRBJ2-1	many	TRBD2	CASSLRPSGGANEQFF	TGTGCCAGCAGCTTACGGCCCAGCGGGGGTGCTAATGAGCAGTTCTTC
TRBV7-9	TRBJ1-1	.	.	CASSLSSTVMNTEAFF	TGTGCCAGCAGCCTTTCCTCGACTGTAATGAACACTGAAGCTTTCTTT
TRBV6-5	TRBJ2-7	few	TRBD1	CASSYPGTGGHEQYF	TGTGCCAGCAGTTACCCCGGGACAGGGGGCCACGAGCAGTACTTC
TRBV7-2	TRBJ1-1	many	TRBD1	CASSLGQGNSQAFF	TGTGCCAGCAGCTTAGGACAGGGGAATTCTCAAGCTTTCTTT
TRBV7-2	TRBJ1-3	many	TRBD1	CASSLVRDRSKVGNTIYF	TGTGCCAGCAGCTTAGTCCGGGACAGATCGAAGGTGGGAAACACCATATATTTT
TRBV7-2	TRBJ2-6	many	TRBD1	CASGAGQGPGANVLTF	TGTGCCAGCGGGGCGGGACAGGGACCTGGGGCCAACGTCCTGACTTTC
TRBV12-3/TRBV12-4	TRBJ1-2	many	.	CASSNRANYGYTF	TGTGCCAGCAGCAACAGGGCCAACTATGGCTACACCTTC
TRBV7-2	TRBJ2-5	many	.	CASSPRATGVETQYF	TGTGCCAGCAGCCCACGGGCAACGGGGGTAGAGACCCAGTACTTC
TRBV7-9	TRBJ2-5	many	.	CASSLAGVVETQYF	TGTGCCAGCAGCTTAGCGGGAGTCGTAGAGACCCAGTACTTC
TRBV11-2	TRBJ1-4	.	.	CASSLADSSRGKLFF	TGTGCCAGCAGCTTAGCTGATTCCTCAAGGGGAAAACTGTTTTTT
TRBV19	TRBJ1-6	.	.	CASSMSNSPLHF	TGTGCCAGTAGTATGAGTAATTCACCCCTCCACTTT